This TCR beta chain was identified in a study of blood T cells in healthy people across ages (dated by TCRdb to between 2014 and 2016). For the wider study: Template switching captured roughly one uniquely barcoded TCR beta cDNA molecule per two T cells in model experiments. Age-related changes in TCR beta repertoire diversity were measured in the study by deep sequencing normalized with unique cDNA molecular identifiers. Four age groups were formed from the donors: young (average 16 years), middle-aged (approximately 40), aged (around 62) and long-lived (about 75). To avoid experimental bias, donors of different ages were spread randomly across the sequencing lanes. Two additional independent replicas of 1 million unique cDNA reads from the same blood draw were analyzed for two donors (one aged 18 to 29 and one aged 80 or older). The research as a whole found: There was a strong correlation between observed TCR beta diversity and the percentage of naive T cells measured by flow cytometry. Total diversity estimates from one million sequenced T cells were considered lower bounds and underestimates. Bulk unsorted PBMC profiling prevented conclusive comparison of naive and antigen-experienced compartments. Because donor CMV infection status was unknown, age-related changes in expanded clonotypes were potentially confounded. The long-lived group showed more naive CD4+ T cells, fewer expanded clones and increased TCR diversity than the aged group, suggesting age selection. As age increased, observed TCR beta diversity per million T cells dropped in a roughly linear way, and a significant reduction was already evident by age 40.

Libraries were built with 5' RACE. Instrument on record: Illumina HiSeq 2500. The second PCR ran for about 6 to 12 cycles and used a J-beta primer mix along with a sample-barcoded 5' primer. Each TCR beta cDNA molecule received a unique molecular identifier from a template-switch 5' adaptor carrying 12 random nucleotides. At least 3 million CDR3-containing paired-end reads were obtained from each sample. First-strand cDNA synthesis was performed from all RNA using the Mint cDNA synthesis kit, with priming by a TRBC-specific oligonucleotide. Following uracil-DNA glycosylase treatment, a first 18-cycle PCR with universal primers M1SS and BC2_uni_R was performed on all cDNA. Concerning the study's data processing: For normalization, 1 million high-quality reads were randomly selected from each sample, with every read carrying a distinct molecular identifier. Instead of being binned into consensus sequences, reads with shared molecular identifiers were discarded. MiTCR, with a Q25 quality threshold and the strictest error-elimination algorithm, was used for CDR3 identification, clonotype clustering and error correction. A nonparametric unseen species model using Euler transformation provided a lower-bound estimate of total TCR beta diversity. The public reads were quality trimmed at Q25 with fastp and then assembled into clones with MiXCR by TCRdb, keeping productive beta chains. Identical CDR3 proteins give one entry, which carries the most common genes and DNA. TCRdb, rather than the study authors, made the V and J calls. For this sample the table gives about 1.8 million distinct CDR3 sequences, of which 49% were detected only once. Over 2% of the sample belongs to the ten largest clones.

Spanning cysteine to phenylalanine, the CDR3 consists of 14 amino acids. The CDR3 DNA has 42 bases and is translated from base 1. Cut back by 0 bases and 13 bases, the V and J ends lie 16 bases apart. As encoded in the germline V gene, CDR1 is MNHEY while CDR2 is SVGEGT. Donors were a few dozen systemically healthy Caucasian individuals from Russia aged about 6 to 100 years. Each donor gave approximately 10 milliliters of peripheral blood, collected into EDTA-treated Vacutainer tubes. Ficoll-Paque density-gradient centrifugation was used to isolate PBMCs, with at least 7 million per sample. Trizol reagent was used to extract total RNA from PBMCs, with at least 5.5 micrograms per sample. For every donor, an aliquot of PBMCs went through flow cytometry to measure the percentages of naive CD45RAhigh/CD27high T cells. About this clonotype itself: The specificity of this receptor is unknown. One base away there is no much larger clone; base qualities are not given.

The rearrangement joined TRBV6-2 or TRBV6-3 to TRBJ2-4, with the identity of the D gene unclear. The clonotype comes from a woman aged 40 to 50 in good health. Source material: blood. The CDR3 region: CASSYSRPYNEQYF. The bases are TGTGCCAGCAGTTACTCGAGGCCCTACAATGAGCAGTACTTC.